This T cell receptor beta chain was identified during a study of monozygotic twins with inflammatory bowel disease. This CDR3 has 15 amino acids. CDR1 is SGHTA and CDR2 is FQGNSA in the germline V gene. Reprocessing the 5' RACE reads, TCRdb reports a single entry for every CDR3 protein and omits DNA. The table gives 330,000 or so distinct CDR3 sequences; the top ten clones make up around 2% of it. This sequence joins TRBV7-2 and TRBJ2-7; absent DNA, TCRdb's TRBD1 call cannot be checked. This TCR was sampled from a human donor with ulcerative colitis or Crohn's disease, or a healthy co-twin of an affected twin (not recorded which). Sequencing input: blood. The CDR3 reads CASRLRGAGSYEQYF.